Listed below are T cell receptor beta chains from one sample, sequenced in a study of blood T cell repertoires in COVID-19. Some clones are missing from TCRdb's copy, which holds only in-frame ones; the method was immunoSEQ multiplex PCR. The sample shows about 87,000 clones, 70% to 90% of them seen only once. Sequencing used peripheral blood. Receptor source: a woman of 80 years or more with COVID-19, enrolled during active disease. CDR3s include the opening cysteine and the closing phenylalanine or tryptophan. D genes are given only for firm matches. Size tells how often a clone was seen (once, few, many) or the class of an expanded clone, and some rows leave it out.

D gene: -; clone size: -; V gene: TRBV9; J gene: TRBJ2-5; CDR3 protein: CASSVDGQTATQYF; CDR3 DNA: TGTGCCAGCAGCGTAGACGGACAGACAGCGACCCAGTACTTC
D gene: TRBD1; clone size: once; V gene: TRBV7-2; J gene: TRBJ2-7; CDR3 protein: CASSWDRDEQYF; CDR3 DNA: TGTGCCAGCAGCTGGGACAGGGACGAGCAGTACTTC
D gene: TRBD1; clone size: once; V gene: TRBV7-8; J gene: TRBJ2-1; CDR3 protein: CASSARDRGPYNEQFF; CDR3 DNA: TGTGCCAGCAGCGCCCGGGACAGGGGGCCGTACAATGAGCAGTTCTTC
D gene: -; clone size: -; V gene: TRBV7-3; J gene: TRBJ2-1; CDR3 protein: CASATSAYNEQFF; CDR3 DNA: TGTGCCAGCGCTACTTCCGCTTACAATGAGCAGTTCTTC
D gene: -; clone size: -; V gene: TRBV5-1; J gene: TRBJ1-5; CDR3 protein: CASSSPGAVNQPQHF; CDR3 DNA: TGCGCCAGCAGCTCCCCAGGGGCGGTCAATCAGCCCCAGCATTTT
D gene: TRBD2; clone size: -; V gene: TRBV5-1; J gene: TRBJ2-1; CDR3 protein: CASSLPGTSGPYNEQFF; CDR3 DNA: TGCGCCAGCAGCTTACCAGGGACTAGCGGGCCCTACAATGAGCAGTTCTTC
D gene: TRBD1; clone size: -; V gene: TRBV30; J gene: TRBJ1-5; CDR3 protein: CAWNRGSNQPQHF; CDR3 DNA: TGTGCCTGGAACAGGGGTAGTAATCAGCCCCAGCATTTT
D gene: -; clone size: -; V gene: TRBV30; J gene: TRBJ2-1; CDR3 protein: CAWSAISYYNEQFF; CDR3 DNA: TGTGCCTGGAGTGCGATCTCCTACTACAATGAGCAGTTCTTC
D gene: -; clone size: -; V gene: TRBV4-3; J gene: TRBJ1-4; CDR3 protein: CASSQDAGINEKLFF; CDR3 DNA: TGCGCCAGCAGCCAAGATGCAGGGATAAATGAAAAACTGTTTTTT
D gene: -; clone size: -; V gene: TRBV2; J gene: TRBJ1-2; CDR3 protein: CASSEGPGPYGYTF; CDR3 DNA: TGTGCCAGCAGTGAGGGCCCAGGTCCCTATGGCTACACCTTC
D gene: -; clone size: -; V gene: TRBV7-3; J gene: TRBJ2-2; CDR3 protein: CASSGTGELFF; CDR3 DNA: TGTGCCAGCTCGGGGACCGGGGAGCTGTTTTTT
D gene: TRBD2; clone size: -; V gene: TRBV7-2; J gene: TRBJ2-5; CDR3 protein: CASGPSGGTLDRETQYF; CDR3 DNA: TGTGCCAGCGGACCTAGCGGGGGCACGCTGGACAGAGAGACCCAGTACTTC
D gene: -; clone size: -; V gene: TRBV9; J gene: TRBJ2-1; CDR3 protein: CASSVVAGEQFF; CDR3 DNA: TGTGCCAGCAGCGTAGTGGCGGGGGAGCAGTTCTTC
D gene: TRBD2; clone size: -; V gene: TRBV5-6; J gene: TRBJ2-5; CDR3 protein: CASSSGWSGGSETQYF; CDR3 DNA: TGTGCCAGCAGCTCCGGGTGGTCCGGCGGGAGCGAGACCCAGTACTTC
D gene: -; clone size: once; V gene: TRBV3-1/TRBV3-2; J gene: TRBJ2-3; CDR3 protein: CASSQMLAATDTQYF; CDR3 DNA: TGTGCCAGCAGCCAAATGTTAGCGGCCACAGATACGCAGTATTTT
D gene: -; clone size: -; V gene: TRBV10-1; J gene: TRBJ2-2; CDR3 protein: CASSERVTGELFF; CDR3 DNA: TGCGCCAGCAGTGAGCGGGTCACCGGGGAGCTGTTTTTT
D gene: -; clone size: -; V gene: TRBV11-1; J gene: TRBJ2-5; CDR3 protein: CASSLDGHRVETQYF; CDR3 DNA: TGTGCCAGCAGCTTAGACGGACATCGGGTGGAGACCCAGTACTTC
D gene: -; clone size: -; V gene: TRBV30; J gene: TRBJ1-5; CDR3 protein: CAWSDGGRGDNQPQHF; CDR3 DNA: TGTGCCTGGAGTGACGGGGGGCGAGGGGACAATCAGCCCCAGCATTTT
D gene: -; clone size: -; V gene: TRBV9; J gene: TRBJ1-1; CDR3 protein: CASSPGTLNTEAFF; CDR3 DNA: TGTGCCAGCAGCCCCGGGACATTGAACACTGAAGCTTTCTTT
D gene: TRBD1; clone size: -; V gene: TRBV12-5; J gene: TRBJ2-7; CDR3 protein: CASGPGQGANEQYF; CDR3 DNA: TGTGCTAGTGGCCCGGGACAGGGGGCCAACGAGCAGTACTTC
D gene: TRBD1; clone size: few; V gene: TRBV29-1; J gene: TRBJ1-5; CDR3 protein: CSVKDRVDQPQHF; CDR3 DNA: TGCAGCGTTAAGGACAGGGTCGATCAGCCCCAGCATTTT
D gene: -; clone size: few; V gene: TRBV19; J gene: TRBJ1-5; CDR3 protein: CASSMVPGVAGQPQHF; CDR3 DNA: TGTGCCAGTAGTATGGTTCCAGGGGTCGCCGGTCAGCCCCAGCATTTT
D gene: -; clone size: -; V gene: TRBV10-1; J gene: TRBJ2-2; CDR3 protein: CASSRDISPETGELFF; CDR3 DNA: TGCGCCAGCAGCCGTGACATATCACCCGAAACCGGGGAGCTGTTTTTT
D gene: -; clone size: -; V gene: TRBV24-1; J gene: TRBJ1-5; CDR3 protein: CATSKGGNQPQHF; CDR3 DNA: TGTGCCACCAGTAAGGGGGGGAATCAGCCCCAGCATTTT
D gene: -; clone size: -; V gene: TRBV6-6; J gene: TRBJ2-1; CDR3 protein: CASSTTGSSYNEQFF; CDR3 DNA: TGTGCCAGCAGCACCACAGGGAGCTCCTACAATGAGCAGTTCTTC
D gene: -; clone size: -; V gene: TRBV3-1/TRBV3-2; J gene: TRBJ2-1; CDR3 protein: CASSLRTINEQFF; CDR3 DNA: TGTGCCAGCAGCCTCAGGACTATCAATGAGCAGTTCTTC